Listed below are T cell receptor beta chains from one sample, sequenced in a study of T cell clones after liver transplantation. The method was immunoSEQ multiplex PCR; TCRdb's version includes in-frame clones alone and lacks a portion of them. This sample has roughly 20,000 clones, with around 81% found just once. The sequencing here drew on CD8+ T cells from blood, taken around 48 months after liver transplant. The receptors stem from a human patient who received a liver transplant. Some T cells may be the graft donor's. Each CDR3 is given with its conserved first and last residue. A D gene is named only where the DNA matches it firmly. Clone size is stated in some rows and not others, as once, few, many or a class when expanded.

d_call	v_call	j_call	clone_size	cdr3_aa	cdr3_nt
NA	TRBV14	TRBJ2-7	few	CASSQLYYEQYF	TGTGCCAGCAGCCAACTGTACTACGAGCAGTACTTC
NA	TRBV27	TRBJ2-5	NA	CASSPTGGPKTQYF	TGTGCCAGCAGCCCGACCGGGGGGCCGAAGACCCAGTACTTC
TRBD1	TRBV4-3	TRBJ2-2	NA	CASSHRGRTGELFF	TGCGCCAGCAGCCACAGGGGGCGCACCGGGGAGCTGTTTTTT
NA	TRBV7-2	TRBJ2-3	NA	CASSSLGDIDPDTQYF	TGTGCCAGCAGCTCCCTGGGTGACATCGACCCAGATACGCAGTATTTT
NA	TRBV2	TRBJ1-2	NA	CASSEWQTYGYTF	TGTGCCAGCAGTGAATGGCAGACATATGGCTACACCTTC
TRBD1	TRBV5-6	TRBJ2-7	NA	CASSLAGQGEYF	TGTGCCAGCAGCTTGGCCGGACAGGGGGAGTACTTC
TRBD2	TRBV4-1	TRBJ2-7	NA	CASSQGGGQVYEQYF	TGCGCCAGCAGCCAAGGGGGAGGGCAGGTCTACGAGCAGTACTTC
TRBD1	TRBV5-6	TRBJ1-1	NA	CASSWTGEDTEAFF	TGTGCCAGCAGCTGGACAGGGGAAGACACTGAAGCTTTCTTT
TRBD2	TRBV7-2	TRBJ2-1	NA	CASSFLAGVGNEQFF	TGTGCCAGCAGCTTCCTAGCGGGGGTAGGGAATGAGCAGTTCTTC
TRBD1	TRBV7-3	TRBJ1-2	NA	CASSTGGGGYTF	TGTGCCAGCAGCACAGGGGGCGGTGGCTACACCTTC
NA	TRBV6-5	TRBJ1-5	NA	CASSTIDPNQPQHF	TGTGCCAGCAGTACAATAGACCCGAATCAGCCCCAGCATTTT
NA	TRBV29-1	TRBJ2-5	NA	CSVEDLGAGRKTQYF	TGCAGCGTTGAAGATTTGGGGGCTGGGAGGAAGACCCAGTACTTC
NA	TRBV5-6	TRBJ1-2	NA	CASSLSGSDYGYTF	TGTGCCAGCAGCTTGTCGGGCAGTGACTATGGCTACACCTTC
NA	TRBV28	TRBJ2-1	NA	CASSVTGRSYNEQFF	TGTGCCAGCTCGGTAACGGGACGTTCCTACAATGAGCAGTTCTTC
NA	TRBV9	TRBJ2-3	NA	CASTQGGYGTDTQYF	TGTGCCAGCACCCAGGGCGGTTACGGCACAGATACGCAGTATTTT
TRBD1	TRBV6-6	TRBJ2-7	NA	CASSYSDREHEQYF	TGTGCCAGCAGTTACTCGGACAGGGAACACGAGCAGTACTTC
NA	TRBV15	TRBJ2-7	NA	CATSSGTGDLYEQYF	TGTGCCACCAGCAGCGGGACTGGGGATTTGTACGAGCAGTACTTC
TRBD1	TRBV11-2	TRBJ1-4	NA	CASSFQGQGSEKLFF	TGTGCCAGCAGCTTTCAGGGACAGGGGAGTGAAAAACTGTTTTTT
NA	TRBV6-6	TRBJ1-5	NA	CASSLIRQPQHF	TGTGCCAGCAGTTTGATACGTCAGCCCCAGCATTTT
NA	TRBV19	TRBJ2-1	NA	CASSIVRGTTNEQFF	TGTGCCAGTAGTATAGTCCGCGGGACGACGAATGAGCAGTTCTTC
NA	TRBV11-3	TRBJ2-7	NA	CASSLERGGAGEQYF	TGTGCCAGCAGCTTAGAACGAGGTGGGGCGGGGGAGCAGTACTTC
NA	TRBV13	TRBJ1-4	NA	CASSPPGATNEKLFF	TGTGCCAGCAGCCCCCCAGGGGCAACTAATGAAAAACTGTTTTTT
NA	TRBV5-5	TRBJ2-7	NA	CASSQTDSYEQYF	TGTGCCAGCAGCCAAACGGACAGCTACGAGCAGTACTTC
NA	TRBV19	TRBJ2-1	NA	CASSISPGNSYNEQFF	TGTGCCAGTAGTATTAGCCCGGGCAATTCCTACAATGAGCAGTTCTTC
NA	TRBV4-3	TRBJ1-1	NA	CASSQSKALNTEAFF	TGCGCCAGCAGCCAAAGCAAGGCCCTGAACACTGAAGCTTTCTTT